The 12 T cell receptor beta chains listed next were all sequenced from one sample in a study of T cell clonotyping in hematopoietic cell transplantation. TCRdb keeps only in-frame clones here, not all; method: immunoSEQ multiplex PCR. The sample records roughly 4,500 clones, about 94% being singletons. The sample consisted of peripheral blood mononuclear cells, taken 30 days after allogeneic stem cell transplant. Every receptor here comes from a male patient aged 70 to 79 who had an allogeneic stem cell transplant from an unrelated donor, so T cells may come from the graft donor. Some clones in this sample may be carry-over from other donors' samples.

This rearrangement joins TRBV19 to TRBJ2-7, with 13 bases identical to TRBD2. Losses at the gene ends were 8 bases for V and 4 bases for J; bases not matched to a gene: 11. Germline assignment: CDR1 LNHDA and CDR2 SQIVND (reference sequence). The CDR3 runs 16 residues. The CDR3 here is CASYGLGLAGVYEQYF. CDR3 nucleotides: TGTGCCAGTTATGGCCTCGGACTAGCGGGAGTATACGAGCAGTACTTC.

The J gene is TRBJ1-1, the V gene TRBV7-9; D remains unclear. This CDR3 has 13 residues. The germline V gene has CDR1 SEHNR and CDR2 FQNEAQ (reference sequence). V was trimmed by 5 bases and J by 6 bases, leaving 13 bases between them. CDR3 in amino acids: CASSPPLLAEAFF. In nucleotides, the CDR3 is TGTGCCAGCAGCCCACCCCTTTTGGCTGAAGCTTTCTTT.

DNA for the CDR3: TGTGCCAGCAGCGAAACTTTGTGGGAGCTGTTTTTT. Amino acids: CASSETLWELFF. The chain is built from TRBV6-1 and TRBJ2-2; D is unresolved. With 6 bases removed from V and 9 bases from J, the gap between germline ends came to 11 bases. The V gene's germline CDR1 is MNHNS and CDR2 SASEGT. The CDR3 has 12 amino acids.

The CDR3 region is CASSPVEGMNTGELFF. The CDR3 region has the DNA TGTGCCAGCAGCCCCGTGGAGGGGATGAACACCGGGGAGCTGTTTTTT. The rearrangement links TRBV2 to TRBJ2-2, with D possibly being TRBD2 (6 bases). The V end was cut by 6 bases, the J end by 1 base, with 15 bases between. CDR1 and CDR2 from the germline V gene are SNHLY and FYNNEI. The CDR3 extends over 16 amino acids.

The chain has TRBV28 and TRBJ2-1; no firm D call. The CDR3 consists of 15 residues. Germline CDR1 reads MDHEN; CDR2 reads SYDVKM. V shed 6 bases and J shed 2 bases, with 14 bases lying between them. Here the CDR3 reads CASRFLRNPYNEQFF. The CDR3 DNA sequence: TGTGCCAGCAGATTCCTGCGGAACCCCTACAATGAGCAGTTCTTC.

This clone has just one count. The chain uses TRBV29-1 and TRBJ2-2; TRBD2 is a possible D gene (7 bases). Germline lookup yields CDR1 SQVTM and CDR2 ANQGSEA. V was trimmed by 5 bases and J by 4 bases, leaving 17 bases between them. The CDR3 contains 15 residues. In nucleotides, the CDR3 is TGCAGCGTTACTGGGAAGGGGGGGGTCACCGGGGAGCTGTTTTTT. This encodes CSVTGKGGVTGELFF.

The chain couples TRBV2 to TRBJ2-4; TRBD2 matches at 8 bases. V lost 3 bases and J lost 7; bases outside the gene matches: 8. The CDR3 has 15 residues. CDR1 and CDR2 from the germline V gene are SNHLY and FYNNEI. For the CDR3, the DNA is TGTGCCAGCAGTGACGGTGGGCCTAGCGGGAACATTCAGTACTTC. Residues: CASSDGGPSGNIQYF. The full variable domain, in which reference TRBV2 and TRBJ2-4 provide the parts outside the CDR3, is EPEVTQTPSHQVTQMGQEVILRCVPISNHLYFYWYRQILGQKVEFLVSFYNNEISEKSEIFDDQFSVERPDGSNFTLKIRSTKLEDSAMYFCASSDGGPSGNIQYFGAGTRLSVL.

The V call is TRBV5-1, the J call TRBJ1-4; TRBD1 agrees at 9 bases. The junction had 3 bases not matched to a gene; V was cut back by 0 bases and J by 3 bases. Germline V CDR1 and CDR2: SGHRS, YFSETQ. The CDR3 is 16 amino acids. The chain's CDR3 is CASSLGDRAPNEKLFF. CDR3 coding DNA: TGCGCCAGCAGCTTGGGGGACAGGGCCCCTAATGAAAAACTGTTTTTT.

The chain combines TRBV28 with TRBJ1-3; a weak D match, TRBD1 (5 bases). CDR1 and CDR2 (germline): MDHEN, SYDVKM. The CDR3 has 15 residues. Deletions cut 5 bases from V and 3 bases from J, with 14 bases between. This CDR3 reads CASSGDLINGNTIYF. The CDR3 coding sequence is TGTGCCAGCAGTGGGGACCTCATAAATGGAAACACCATATATTTT.

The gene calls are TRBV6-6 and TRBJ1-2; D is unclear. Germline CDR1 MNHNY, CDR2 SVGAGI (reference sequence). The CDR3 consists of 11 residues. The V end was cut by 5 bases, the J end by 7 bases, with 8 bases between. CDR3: CASSSPGGYTF. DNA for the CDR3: TGTGCCAGCAGTAGCCCGGGTGGCTACACCTTC.

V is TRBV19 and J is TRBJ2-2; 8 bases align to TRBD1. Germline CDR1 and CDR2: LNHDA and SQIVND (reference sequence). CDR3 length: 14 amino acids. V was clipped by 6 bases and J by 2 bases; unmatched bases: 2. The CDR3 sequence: CASRTGANTGELFF. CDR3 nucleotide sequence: TGTGCCAGTAGGACAGGGGCCAACACCGGGGAGCTGTTTTTT.

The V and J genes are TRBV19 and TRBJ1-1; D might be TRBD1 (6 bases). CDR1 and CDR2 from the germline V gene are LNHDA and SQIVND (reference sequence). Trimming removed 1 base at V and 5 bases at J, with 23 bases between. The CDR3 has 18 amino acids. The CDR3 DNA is TGTGCCAGTAGTATAGGAAGAGAGACAGGCGCCCGCGGAACTGAAGCTTTCTTT. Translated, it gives CASSIGRETGARGTEAFF.